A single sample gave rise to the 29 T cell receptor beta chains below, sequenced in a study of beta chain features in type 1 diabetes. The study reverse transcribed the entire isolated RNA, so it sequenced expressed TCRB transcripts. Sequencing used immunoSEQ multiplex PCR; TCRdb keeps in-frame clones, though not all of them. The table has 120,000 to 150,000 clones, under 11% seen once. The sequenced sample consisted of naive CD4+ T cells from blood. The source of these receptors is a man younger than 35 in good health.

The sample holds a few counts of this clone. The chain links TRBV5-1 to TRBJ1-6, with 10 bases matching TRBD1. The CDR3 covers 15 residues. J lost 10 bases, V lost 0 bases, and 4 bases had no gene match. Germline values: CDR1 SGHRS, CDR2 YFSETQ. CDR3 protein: CASSLALTGGSPLHF. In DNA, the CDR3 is TGCGCCAGCAGCTTGGCGTTGACAGGGGGCTCACCCCTCCACTTT.

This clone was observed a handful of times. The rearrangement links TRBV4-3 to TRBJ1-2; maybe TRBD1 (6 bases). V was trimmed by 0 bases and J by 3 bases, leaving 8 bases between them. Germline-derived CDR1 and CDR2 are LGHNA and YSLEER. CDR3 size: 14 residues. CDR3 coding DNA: TGCGCCAGCAGCCAAGATCCAGGGGACTATGGCTACACCTTC. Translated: CASSQDPGDYGYTF.

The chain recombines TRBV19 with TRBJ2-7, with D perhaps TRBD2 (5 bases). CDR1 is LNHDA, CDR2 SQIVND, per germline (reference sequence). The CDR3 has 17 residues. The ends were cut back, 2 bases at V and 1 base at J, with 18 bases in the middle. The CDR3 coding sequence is TGTGCCAGTAGTATATCAGAGGGCTCTTACCTTTCCTACGAGCAGTACTTC. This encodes CASSISEGSYLSYEQYF. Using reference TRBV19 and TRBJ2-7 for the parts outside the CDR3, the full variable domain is DGGITQSPKYLFRKEGQNVTLSCEQNLNHDAMYWYRQDPGQGLRLIYYSQIVNDFQKGDIAEGYSVSREKKESFPLTVTSAQKNPTAFYLCASSISEGSYLSYEQYFGPGTRLTVT.

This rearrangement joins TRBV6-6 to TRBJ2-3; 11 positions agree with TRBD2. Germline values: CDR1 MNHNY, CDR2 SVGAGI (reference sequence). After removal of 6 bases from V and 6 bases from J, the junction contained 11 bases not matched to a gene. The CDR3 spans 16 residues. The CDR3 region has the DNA TGTGCCAGCAGCGATAGCCTAGCGGGGGGTTTTGATACGCAGTATTTT. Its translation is CASSDSLAGGFDTQYF.

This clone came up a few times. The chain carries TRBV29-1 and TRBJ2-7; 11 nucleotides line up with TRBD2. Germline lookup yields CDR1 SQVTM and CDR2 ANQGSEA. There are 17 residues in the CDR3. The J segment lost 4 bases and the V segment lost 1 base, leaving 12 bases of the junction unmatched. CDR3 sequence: CSVEVNSGGAGSYEQYF. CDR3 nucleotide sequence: TGCAGCGTTGAAGTTAATAGCGGGGGGGCCGGGTCTTACGAGCAGTACTTC.

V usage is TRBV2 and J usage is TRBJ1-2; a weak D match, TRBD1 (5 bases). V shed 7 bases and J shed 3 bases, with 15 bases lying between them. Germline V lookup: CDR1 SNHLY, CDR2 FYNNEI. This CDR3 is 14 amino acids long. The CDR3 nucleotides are TGTGCCAGCAAAGGGGAGGGGTGGGACTATGGCTACACCTTC. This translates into CASKGEGWDYGYTF.

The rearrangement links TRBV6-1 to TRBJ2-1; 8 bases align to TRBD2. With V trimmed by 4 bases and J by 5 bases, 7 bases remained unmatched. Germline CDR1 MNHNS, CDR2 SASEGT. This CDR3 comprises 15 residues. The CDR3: CASSGLAQVHNEQFF. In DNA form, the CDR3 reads TGTGCCAGCAGTGGACTAGCGCAAGTCCACAATGAGCAGTTCTTC.

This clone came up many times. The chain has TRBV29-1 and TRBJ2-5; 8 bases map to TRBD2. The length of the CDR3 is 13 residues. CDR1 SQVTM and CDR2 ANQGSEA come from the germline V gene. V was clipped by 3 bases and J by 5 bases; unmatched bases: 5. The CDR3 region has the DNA TGCAGCGTTGATCGGCGGGGGGAGGAGACCCAGTACTTC. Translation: CSVDRRGEETQYF.

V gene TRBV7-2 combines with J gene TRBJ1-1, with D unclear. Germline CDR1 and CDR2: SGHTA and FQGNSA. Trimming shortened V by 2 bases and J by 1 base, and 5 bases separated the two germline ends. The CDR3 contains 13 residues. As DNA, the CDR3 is TGTGCCAGCAGCTTACGAGCGAACACTGAAGCTTTCTTT. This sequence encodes CASSLRANTEAFF.

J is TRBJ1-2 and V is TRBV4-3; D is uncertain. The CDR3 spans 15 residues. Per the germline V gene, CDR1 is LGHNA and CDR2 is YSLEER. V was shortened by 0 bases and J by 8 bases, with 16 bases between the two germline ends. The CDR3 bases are TGCGCCAGCAGCCAAGATACTAGGACGCCGCGCGGCTACACCTTC. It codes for CASSQDTRTPRGYTF.

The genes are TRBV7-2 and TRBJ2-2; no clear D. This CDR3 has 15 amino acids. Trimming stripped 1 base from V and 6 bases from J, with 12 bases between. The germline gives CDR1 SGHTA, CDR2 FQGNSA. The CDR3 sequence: CASSLGRPRPGELFF. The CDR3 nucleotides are TGTGCCAGCAGCTTAGGCAGGCCCAGACCCGGGGAGCTGTTTTTT.

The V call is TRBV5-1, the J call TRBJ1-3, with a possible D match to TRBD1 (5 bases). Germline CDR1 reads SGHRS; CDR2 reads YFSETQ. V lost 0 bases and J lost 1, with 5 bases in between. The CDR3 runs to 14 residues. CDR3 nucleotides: TGCGCCAGCAGCTTGGAGGGGTCTGGAAACACCATATATTTT. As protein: CASSLEGSGNTIYF.

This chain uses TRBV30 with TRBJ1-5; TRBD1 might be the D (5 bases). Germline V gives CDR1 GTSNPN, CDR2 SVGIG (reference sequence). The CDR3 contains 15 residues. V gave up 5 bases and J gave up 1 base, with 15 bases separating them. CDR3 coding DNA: TGTGCCTGGGCCACCCCAGGGTTGAGCAATCAGCCCCAGCATTTT. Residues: CAWATPGLSNQPQHF.

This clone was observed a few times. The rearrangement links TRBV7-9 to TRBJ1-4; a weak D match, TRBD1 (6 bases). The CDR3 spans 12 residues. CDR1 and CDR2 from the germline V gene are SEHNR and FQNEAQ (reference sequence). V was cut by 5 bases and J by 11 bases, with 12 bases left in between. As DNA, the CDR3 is TGTGCCAGCAGCCTAAACAGGGATAAACTGTTTTTT. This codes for CASSLNRDKLFF.

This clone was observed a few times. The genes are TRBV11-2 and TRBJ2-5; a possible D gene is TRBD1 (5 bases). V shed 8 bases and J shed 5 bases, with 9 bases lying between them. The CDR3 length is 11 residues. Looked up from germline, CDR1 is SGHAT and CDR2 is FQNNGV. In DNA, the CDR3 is TGTGCCAGCGCTCAGGGTGAGACCCAGTACTTC. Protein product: CASAQGETQYF.

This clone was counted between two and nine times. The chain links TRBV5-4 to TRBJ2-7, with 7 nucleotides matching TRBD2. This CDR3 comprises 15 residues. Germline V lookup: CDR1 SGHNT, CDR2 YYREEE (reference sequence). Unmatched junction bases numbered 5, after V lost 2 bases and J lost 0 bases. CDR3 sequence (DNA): TGTGCCAGCAGCTTAGGCGGGGGAAGCTCCTACGAGCAGTACTTC. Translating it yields CASSLGGGSSYEQYF.

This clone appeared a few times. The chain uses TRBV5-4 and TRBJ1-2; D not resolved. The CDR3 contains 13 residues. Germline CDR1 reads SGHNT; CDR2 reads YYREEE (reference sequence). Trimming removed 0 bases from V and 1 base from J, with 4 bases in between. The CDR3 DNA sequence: TGTGCCAGCAGCTTGGACAGTAACTATGGCTACACCTTC. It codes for CASSLDSNYGYTF.

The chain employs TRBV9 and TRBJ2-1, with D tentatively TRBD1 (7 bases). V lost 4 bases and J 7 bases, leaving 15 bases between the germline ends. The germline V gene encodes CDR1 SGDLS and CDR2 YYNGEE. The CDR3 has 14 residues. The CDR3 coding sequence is TGTGCCAGCAGCCCACGACAGGGACTGAATGAGCAGTTCTTC. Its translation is CASSPRQGLNEQFF.

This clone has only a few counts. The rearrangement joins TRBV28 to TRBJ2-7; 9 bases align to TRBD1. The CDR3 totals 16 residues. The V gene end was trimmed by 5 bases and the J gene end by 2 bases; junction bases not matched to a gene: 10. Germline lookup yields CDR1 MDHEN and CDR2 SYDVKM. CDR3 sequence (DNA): TGTGCCAGCAGTACCATCGGACAGGGGACAGCCTACGAGCAGTACTTC. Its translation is CASSTIGQGTAYEQYF.

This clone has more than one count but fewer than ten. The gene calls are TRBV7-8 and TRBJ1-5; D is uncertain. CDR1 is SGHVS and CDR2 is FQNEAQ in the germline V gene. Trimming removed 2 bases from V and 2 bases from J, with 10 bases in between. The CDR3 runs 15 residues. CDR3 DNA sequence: TGTGCCAGCAGCTTACTCAGCGGGGGCAATCAGCCCCAGCATTTT. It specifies CASSLLSGGNQPQHF.

The CDR3 sequence is CAGDRADSTEQYF. CDR3 bases: TGTGCCGGAGACAGGGCTGACTCTACCGAGCAGTACTTC. The chain is built from TRBV30 and TRBJ2-7; 7 bases are shared with TRBD1. Losses at the gene ends were 8 bases for V and 6 bases for J; bases not matched to a gene: 13. This CDR3 is built from 13 residues. CDR1 is GTSNPN, CDR2 SVGIG, per germline (reference sequence).

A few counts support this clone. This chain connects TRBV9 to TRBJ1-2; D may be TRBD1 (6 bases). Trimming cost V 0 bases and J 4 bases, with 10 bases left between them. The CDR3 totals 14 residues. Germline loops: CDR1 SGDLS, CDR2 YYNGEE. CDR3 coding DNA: TGTGCCAGCAGCGTAGATGAAGGGGGCTATGGCTACACCTTC. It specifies CASSVDEGGYGYTF.

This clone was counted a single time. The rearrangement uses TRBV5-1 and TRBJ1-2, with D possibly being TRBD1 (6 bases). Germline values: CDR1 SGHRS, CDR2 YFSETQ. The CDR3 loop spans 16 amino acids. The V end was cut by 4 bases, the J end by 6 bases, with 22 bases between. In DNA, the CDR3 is TGCGCCAGCAGCGAGACCCCGCCAGGGGTTGATCATGGCTACACCTTC. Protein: CASSETPPGVDHGYTF.

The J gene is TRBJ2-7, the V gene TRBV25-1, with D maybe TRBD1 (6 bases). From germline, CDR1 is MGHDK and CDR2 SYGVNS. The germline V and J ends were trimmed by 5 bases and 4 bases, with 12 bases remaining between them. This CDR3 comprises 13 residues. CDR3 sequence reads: CASSHADRYEQYF. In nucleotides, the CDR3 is TGTGCCAGCAGTCACGCGGACAGATACGAGCAGTACTTC.

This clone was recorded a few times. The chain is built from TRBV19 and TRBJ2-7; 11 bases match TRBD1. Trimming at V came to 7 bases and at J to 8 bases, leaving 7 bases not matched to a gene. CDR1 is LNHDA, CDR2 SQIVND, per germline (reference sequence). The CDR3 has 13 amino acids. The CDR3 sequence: CASTLGTGGKQYF. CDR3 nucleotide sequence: TGTGCCAGTACCCTTGGGACAGGGGGGAAGCAGTACTTC.

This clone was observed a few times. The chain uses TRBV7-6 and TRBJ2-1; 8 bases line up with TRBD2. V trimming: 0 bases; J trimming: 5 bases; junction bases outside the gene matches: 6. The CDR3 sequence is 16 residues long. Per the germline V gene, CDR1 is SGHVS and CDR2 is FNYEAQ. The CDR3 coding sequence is TGTGCCAGCAGCTTAGCCGGGACTAGAGGAAACAATGAGCAGTTCTTC. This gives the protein CASSLAGTRGNNEQFF.

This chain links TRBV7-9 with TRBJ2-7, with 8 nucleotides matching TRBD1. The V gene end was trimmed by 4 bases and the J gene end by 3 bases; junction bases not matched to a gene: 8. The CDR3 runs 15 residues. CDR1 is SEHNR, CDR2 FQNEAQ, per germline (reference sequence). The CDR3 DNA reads TGTGCCAGCAGCTCTATCGGACAGGGTAGCTACGAGCAGTACTTC. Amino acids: CASSSIGQGSYEQYF.

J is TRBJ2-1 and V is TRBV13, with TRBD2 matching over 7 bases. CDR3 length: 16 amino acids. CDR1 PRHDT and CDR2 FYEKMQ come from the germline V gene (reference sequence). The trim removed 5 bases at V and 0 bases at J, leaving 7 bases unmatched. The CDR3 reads CASSLPGGSSYNEQFF. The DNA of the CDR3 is TGTGCCAGCAGCCTCCCCGGGGGGTCCTCCTACAATGAGCAGTTCTTC.

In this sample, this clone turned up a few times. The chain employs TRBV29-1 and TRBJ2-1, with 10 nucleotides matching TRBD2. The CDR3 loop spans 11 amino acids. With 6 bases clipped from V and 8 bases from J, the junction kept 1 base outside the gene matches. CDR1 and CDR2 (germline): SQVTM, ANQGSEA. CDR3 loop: CSVGLADEQFF. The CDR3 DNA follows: TGCAGCGTCGGACTAGCGGATGAGCAGTTCTTC.